The following is a TCR beta chain sequence with its context. This record belongs to a study of blood T cell repertoires in COVID-19. Original processing notes: Quantification of nucleated cells was approximated via reference gene primer amplification. The protocol was immunoSEQ multiplex PCR, while the TCRdb copy is restricted to in-frame clones and leaves out a portion. That table supplies the V and J calls and clone size; D and trimming were determined from the DNA. The sample consists of 180,000 or so clones, about 83% of them appearing once. Participants spanned ages about 18 to 90 years and resided in about two dozen US areas. Participants' own reports of clinical history determined their cohort assignment. CDR1 and CDR2 (germline): KGHDR, SFDVKD. The junction had 3 bases not matched to a gene; V was cut back by 3 bases and J by 2 bases. The length of the CDR3 is 16 residues.

This chain uses TRBV24-1 with TRBJ2-2, with 9 bases aligning to TRBD1. Sequencing input: PBMCs or T cells enriched from blood (not recorded which). The TCR comes from a woman in her twenties or thirties who had recovered from COVID-19. For the CDR3, the DNA is TGTGCCACCAGTGATGTGGACAGGGGAAACACCGGGGAGCTGTTTTTT. As protein: CATSDVDRGNTGELFF.